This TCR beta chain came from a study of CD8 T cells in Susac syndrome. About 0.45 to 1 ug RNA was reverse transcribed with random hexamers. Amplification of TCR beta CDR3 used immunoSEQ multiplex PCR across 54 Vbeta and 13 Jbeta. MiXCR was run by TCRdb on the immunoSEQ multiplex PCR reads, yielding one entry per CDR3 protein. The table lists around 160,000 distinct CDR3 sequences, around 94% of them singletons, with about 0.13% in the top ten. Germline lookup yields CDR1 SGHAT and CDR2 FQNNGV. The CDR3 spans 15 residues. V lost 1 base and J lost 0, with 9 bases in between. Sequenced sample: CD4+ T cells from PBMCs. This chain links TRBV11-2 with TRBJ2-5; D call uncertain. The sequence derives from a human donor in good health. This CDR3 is CASSLGDTYQETQYF. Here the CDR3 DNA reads TGTGCCAGCAGCTTAGGGGATACGTACCAAGAGACCCAGTACTTC. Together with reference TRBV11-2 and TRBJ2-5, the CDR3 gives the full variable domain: EAGVAQSPRYKIIEKRQSVAFWCNPISGHATLYWYQQILGQGPKLLIQFQNNGVVDDSQLPKDRFSAERLKGVDSTLKIQPAKLEDSAVYLCASSLGDTYQETQYFGPGTRLLVL.